This entry describes one TCR beta chain. The antigen is unknown. These data come from a study of cytomegalovirus exposure and HLA in healthy donors. Findings of the study overall: For TCR beta chains, V- and J-gene trimming was later linked to a missense DCLRE1C variant. In a later analysis, a genetic analysis reported fewer productive-TCR N-insertions in an Asian-associated ancestry cluster than the cohort average.

Both 60 Vbeta primers and 13 Jbeta primers went into the PCR. Authors' analysis steps: About 10 million shared chains were among around 78 million unique TCR beta chains counted in a later analysis. This table comes from immunoSEQ multiplex PCR, and its TCRdb copy is limited to in-frame clones, with some not included. For V, J and clone size, that table is used; D and trimming come from the DNA. In the table there are 130,000 to 150,000 clones, almost 80% of which are singletons. These donors counted as nominally healthy when sampled, but unrecorded immune exposures were likely. Sequencing input: PBMCs. This clonotype was sampled from a man aged 18 to 29 in good health and CMV-seronegative.

CDR3 region: CASSLPIKGGGPGNTIYF. The DNA for the CDR3 is TGTGCCAGCAGTTTACCCATTAAAGGCGGAGGGCCTGGAAACACCATATATTTT. V gene TRBV2 combines with J gene TRBJ1-3; D gene uncertain. Between the trimmed V and J ends, which lost 5 bases and 2 bases, there was a span of 22 bases. The CDR3 loop spans 18 amino acids. Looked up from germline, CDR1 is SNHLY and CDR2 is FYNNEI.